The 32 T cell receptor beta chains given below trace back to one sample, sequenced in a study of blood T cell repertoires in COVID-19. Profiling relied on immunoSEQ multiplex PCR, and the TCRdb table lists in-frame clones only, not all of them. The profile covers some 300,000 clones, with about 87% appearing a single time and roughly 5.9% taken by the ten largest. The sample comprised peripheral blood. Receptors were obtained from a woman aged 45-60 years with COVID-19, enrolled during active disease.

V and J are TRBV5-4 and TRBJ2-7, with no clear D. Germline V gives CDR1 SGHNT, CDR2 YYREEE (reference sequence). V was cut by 4 bases and J by 2 bases, with 10 bases left in between. The CDR3 spans 13 residues. The CDR3 DNA sequence: TGTGCCAGCAGCGGAACAGATACCTACGAGCAGTACTTC. Translation gives CASSGTDTYEQYF.

The chain joins TRBV4-1 to TRBJ1-2, with 8 bases aligning to TRBD1. Germline CDR1 is MGHRA and CDR2 is YSYEKL. Germline trimming cut 0 bases from V and 4 bases from J; bases unmatched to any gene: 13. This CDR3 is built from 18 residues. CDR3 nucleotides: TGCGCCAGCAGCCAAGAAGGGACAGGTGGGGTGGGCCTCTATGGCTACACCTTC. This codes for CASSQEGTGGVGLYGYTF.

The J gene is TRBJ2-7, the V gene TRBV4-1, with TRBD1 identical over 7 bases. Germline trimming cut 3 bases from V and 2 bases from J; bases unmatched to any gene: 7. The CDR3 contains 15 residues. Germline V gene lookup returns CDR1 MGHRA and CDR2 YSYEKL. CDR3 coding DNA: TGCGCCAGCAGCCAGGTGACAGGGACCCCCTACGAGCAGTACTTC. Translated, it gives CASSQVTGTPYEQYF.

This chain uses TRBV6-2 or TRBV6-3 with TRBJ2-2, with no clear D. V lost 0 bases, J lost 5 bases, and 16 bases lay in between. The CDR3 is 17 residues long. CDR1 and CDR2 from the germline V gene are MNHEY and SVGEGT. CDR3 protein: CASSYSASGVWTGELFF. CDR3 in DNA: TGTGCCAGCAGTTACTCGGCTTCTGGAGTTTGGACCGGGGAGCTGTTTTTT.

V usage is TRBV18 and J usage is TRBJ2-1, with D possibly being TRBD2 (6 bases). Trimming removed 2 bases at V and 2 bases at J, with 13 bases between. Germline V gene sequence: CDR1 KGHSH, CDR2 LQKENI. This CDR3 comprises 16 residues. This chain's CDR3 is CASSPGGASTYNEQFF. CDR3 nucleotides: TGTGCCAGCTCACCAGGCGGGGCCTCTACCTACAATGAGCAGTTCTTC.

The chain has TRBV11-2 and TRBJ1-2; 8 positions agree with TRBD1. Germline V CDR1 and CDR2: SGHAT, FQNNGV. The CDR3 spans 16 residues. J gave up 4 bases and V 0 bases, and 7 bases lay outside the gene matches. The CDR3 spells CASSLDPGTGFYGYTF. The CDR3 coding sequence is TGTGCCAGCAGCTTAGATCCTGGGACAGGATTCTATGGCTACACCTTC.

This rearrangement joins TRBV11-3 to TRBJ1-2, with 7 bases that match TRBD1. J gave up 2 bases and V 1 base, and 4 bases lay outside the gene matches. The V gene's germline CDR1 is SGHNT and CDR2 YENEEA. The CDR3 length is 15 residues. The CDR3 region is CASSLGQGQNYGYTF. CDR3 bases: TGTGCCAGCAGCTTAGGACAGGGTCAGAACTATGGCTACACCTTC. Full variable domain (outside the CDR3, taken from reference TRBV11-3 and TRBJ1-2): EAGVVQSPRYKIIEKKQPVAFWCNPISGHNTLYWYLQNLGQGPELLIRYENEEAVDDSQLPKDRFSAERLKGVDSTLKIQPAELGDSAVYLCASSLGQGQNYGYTFGSGTRLTVV.

V gene TRBV19 combines with J gene TRBJ2-7, with 8 nucleotides matching TRBD2. The germline gives CDR1 LNHDA, CDR2 SQIVND (reference sequence). V dropped 3 bases and J dropped 4; count of bases not matched to a gene: 14. There are 17 residues in the CDR3. This chain's CDR3 is CASSIGAGGPSRYEQYF. The CDR3 region has the DNA TGTGCCAGTAGTATTGGGGCGGGAGGCCCCTCTCGGTACGAGCAGTACTTC. Variable domain in full (rest from reference TRBV19 and TRBJ2-7): DGGITQSPKYLFRKEGQNVTLSCEQNLNHDAMYWYRQDPGQGLRLIYYSQIVNDFQKGDIAEGYSVSREKKESFPLTVTSAQKNPTAFYLCASSIGAGGPSRYEQYFGPGTRLTVT.

This rearrangement joins TRBV5-1 to TRBJ2-7, with 7 bases fitting TRBD2. V shed 0 bases and J 2 bases; nucleotides not matched to a gene: 5. The germline V gene encodes CDR1 SGHRS and CDR2 YFSETQ. The CDR3 is made up of 15 amino acids. CDR3 bases: TGCGCCAGCAGCTTGGAACTAGCGCCAACCTACGAGCAGTACTTC. This sequence encodes CASSLELAPTYEQYF.

This chain joins TRBV3-1 (or the pseudogene TRBV3-2) and TRBJ1-4; D gene uncertain. The CDR3 totals 14 residues. Trimming removed 1 base from V and 4 bases from J, with 7 bases in between. Germline V lookup: CDR1 LGHDT, CDR2 YNNKEL (reference sequence). CDR3 coding DNA: TGTGCCAGCAGCCAAGGTAGCTTTAATGAAAAACTGTTTTTT. This codes for CASSQGSFNEKLFF.

This clone was seen a single time. The chain recombines TRBV7-9 with TRBJ2-7; 8 nucleotides align to TRBD1. V lost 6 bases and J lost 0; bases outside the gene matches: 13. CDR3 length equals 17 residues. From germline, CDR1 is SEHNR and CDR2 FQNEAQ (reference sequence). The CDR3 protein is CASSYRKGQAISYEQYF. CDR3 bases: TGTGCCAGCAGTTATAGGAAGGGACAGGCGATCTCCTACGAGCAGTACTTC.

The chain recombines TRBV10-3 with TRBJ2-1; tentatively, D is TRBD2 (5 bases). This CDR3 has 15 residues. Germline CDR1 reads ENHRY; CDR2 reads SYGVKD. The V end lost 4 bases, the J end lost 1 base, and 11 bases lay between the germline ends. The CDR3: CAISGGLASYNEQFF. The CDR3 region has the DNA TGTGCCATCAGTGGGGGTCTAGCATCCTACAATGAGCAGTTCTTC.

The chain recombines TRBV12-5 with TRBJ2-3, with D maybe TRBD1 (5 bases). The CDR3 totals 14 residues. CDR1 is LGHNT and CDR2 is FRNRAP in the germline V gene. Trimming removed 1 base from V and 6 bases from J, with 11 bases in between. The CDR3 nucleotides are TGTGCTAGTGGTTTGGATTGGACACGGGATACGCAGTATTTT. Its protein is CASGLDWTRDTQYF.

The rearrangement joins TRBV15 to TRBJ2-1; D perhaps matches TRBD1 (6 bases). V lost 5 bases and J lost 0, with 17 bases in between. Germline lookup yields CDR1 LNHNV and CDR2 YYDKDF (reference sequence). The CDR3 totals 17 residues. Here the CDR3 DNA reads TGTGCCACCAGCGGGGACAAAGGGGCCTCCTCCTACAATGAGCAGTTCTTC. Encoded protein: CATSGDKGASSYNEQFF.

This rearrangement joins TRBV5-4 to TRBJ2-7; tentatively, D is TRBD1 (5 bases). The CDR3 has 15 residues. Germline V gives CDR1 SGHNT, CDR2 YYREEE (reference sequence). V was shortened by 0 bases and J by 2 bases, with 12 bases between the two germline ends. The CDR3 DNA sequence: TGTGCCAGCAGCTTGGGGCCAGGGTTTACCTACGAGCAGTACTTC. Protein: CASSLGPGFTYEQYF.

This sequence joins TRBV9 and TRBJ1-2, with D possibly being TRBD1 (5 bases). Germline values: CDR1 SGDLS, CDR2 YYNGEE. This CDR3 region has 15 residues. V was shortened by 0 bases and J by 2 bases, with 11 bases between the two germline ends. The CDR3 sequence: CASSVAGGWNYGYTF. DNA for the CDR3: TGTGCCAGCAGCGTAGCTGGGGGGTGGAACTATGGCTACACCTTC.

The chain combines TRBV19 with TRBJ2-3; 12 positions agree with TRBD2. This CDR3 region has 17 residues. Trimming cost V 3 bases and J 3 bases; bases outside gene matches: 7. Per the germline V gene, CDR1 is LNHDA and CDR2 is SQIVND (reference sequence). CDR3 loop: CASSIAPLAGGTDTQYF. The CDR3 DNA is TGTGCCAGTAGTATTGCCCCTCTAGCGGGAGGGACAGATACGCAGTATTTT.

The J gene is TRBJ1-2, the V gene TRBV19, with a tentative D call TRBD1 (6 bases). The CDR3 length is 16 residues. Germline V CDR1 and CDR2: LNHDA, SQIVND (reference sequence). Trimming took off 6 bases at V and 0 bases at J, with 17 bases between the two ends. The CDR3 DNA reads TGTGCCAGTAGCCGCCTTATAGGGGACACTAACTATGGCTACACCTTC. It translates to CASSRLIGDTNYGYTF.

The V and J genes are TRBV19 and TRBJ2-3; 12 bases map to TRBD2. The germline CDR1 and CDR2 sequences are LNHDA and SQIVND (reference sequence). J gave up 0 bases and V 3 bases, and 10 bases lay outside the gene matches. The CDR3 totals 19 residues. The CDR3 reads CASSIGLAGGSRSTDTQYF. CDR3 bases: TGTGCCAGTAGTATTGGTCTAGCGGGAGGGTCCCGTAGCACAGATACGCAGTATTTT.

The V and J genes are TRBV18 and TRBJ2-3; 7 bases agree with TRBD2. This CDR3 region has 16 residues. CDR1 is KGHSH, CDR2 LQKENI, per germline. After removal of 8 bases from V and 4 bases from J, the junction contained 15 bases not matched to a gene. Here the CDR3 reads CASAALEGGPADTQYF. CDR3 in DNA: TGTGCCAGCGCCGCTCTCGAGGGAGGGCCGGCAGATACGCAGTATTTT.

This clone was seen more than once but under ten times. The chain recombines TRBV7-9 with TRBJ1-2; 11 nucleotides match TRBD1. Per the germline V gene, CDR1 is SEHNR and CDR2 is FQNEAQ (reference sequence). Trimming at V came to 3 bases and at J to 7 bases, leaving 4 bases not matched to a gene. CDR3 length: 14 amino acids. CDR3 region: CASSFPGQGGGYTF. The CDR3 bases are TGTGCCAGCAGCTTCCCGGGACAGGGGGGTGGCTACACCTTC.

The chain combines TRBV9 with TRBJ2-7, with TRBD1 matching 8 bases. After removal of 4 bases from V and 3 bases from J, the junction contained 6 bases not matched to a gene. Germline V gives CDR1 SGDLS, CDR2 YYNGEE. The CDR3 is 14 amino acids. CDR3 region: CASSPRDRNYEQYF. DNA of the CDR3: TGTGCCAGCAGCCCCCGGGACAGGAACTACGAGCAGTACTTC.

The chain employs TRBV27 and TRBJ2-2; the match to TRBD1 covers 9 bases. The germline V gene encodes CDR1 MNHEY and CDR2 SMNVEV (reference sequence). This CDR3 comprises 15 residues. Trimming removed 9 bases from V and 7 bases from J; junction bases left unmatched: 12. The DNA for the CDR3 is TGTGCCAGTTCAACATCTCGACAGGGGGGCGGGGAGCTGTTTTTT. Translated, it gives CASSTSRQGGGELFF.

As concerns this clone: Other DNA sequences in this sample translate to the same CDR3. This chain uses TRBV19 with TRBJ2-3; maybe TRBD2 (5 bases). This CDR3 is built from 15 residues. Germline CDR1 LNHDA, CDR2 SQIVND (reference sequence). V lost 3 bases, J lost 1 base, and 11 bases lay in between. In DNA, the CDR3 is TGTGCCAGTAGTATTCTGAGCGGAGGCACAGATACGCAGTATTTT. This encodes CASSILSGGTDTQYF.

CDR3 region: CASSEPRGLSTDTQYF. In DNA, the CDR3 is TGTGCCAGCAGTGAGCCGAGGGGGCTTAGCACAGATACGCAGTATTTT. The V and J genes are TRBV25-1 and TRBJ2-3; 7 nucleotides align to TRBD1. The germline CDR1 and CDR2 sequences are MGHDK and SYGVNS. CDR3 length: 16 residues. Germline trimming cut 3 bases from V and 0 bases from J; bases unmatched to any gene: 6.

V gene TRBV19 combines with J gene TRBJ1-4; TRBD1 agrees at 7 bases. The junction had 1 base not matched to a gene; V was cut back by 6 bases and J by 0 bases. CDR1 and CDR2 from the germline V gene are LNHDA and SQIVND (reference sequence). This CDR3 is built from 14 residues. CDR3 in DNA: TGTGCCAGTAGGGGGACAGCAACTAATGAAAAACTGTTTTTT. It encodes CASRGTATNEKLFF.

This chain connects TRBV15 to TRBJ1-1, with 10 bases aligning to TRBD1. Looked up from germline, CDR1 is LNHNV and CDR2 is YYDKDF (reference sequence). There are 15 residues in the CDR3. With V trimmed by 4 bases and J by 1 base, 3 bases remained unmatched. The CDR3 DNA follows: TGTGCCACCAGCAACCGGGACAGGGGGAACACTGAAGCTTTCTTT. Protein sequence: CATSNRDRGNTEAFF.

V gene TRBV19 combines with J gene TRBJ2-3; 8 positions agree with TRBD2. Germline values: CDR1 LNHDA, CDR2 SQIVND (reference sequence). J was trimmed by 4 bases and V by 1 base; bases with no gene match: 10. The CDR3 is made up of 17 amino acids. This CDR3 is CASSIVIAGIGADTQYF. The CDR3, as DNA: TGTGCCAGTAGTATAGTCATAGCGGGAATCGGCGCAGATACGCAGTATTTT.

The chain couples TRBV2 to TRBJ2-1; 8 bases align to TRBD2. This CDR3 is 14 amino acids long. Germline V gene data show CDR1 as SNHLY and CDR2 as FYNNEI. Losses at the gene ends were 7 bases for V and 3 bases for J; bases not matched to a gene: 5. The CDR3 region is CASTPGTSYNEQFF. The CDR3 nucleotides are TGTGCCAGCACACCCGGGACTAGCTACAATGAGCAGTTCTTC.

The genes are TRBV7-2 and TRBJ2-7; 13 bases line up with TRBD2. The CDR3 runs 16 residues. The germline V gene has CDR1 SGHTA and CDR2 FQGNSA. J gave up 3 bases and V 2 bases, and 4 bases lay outside the gene matches. In DNA, the CDR3 is TGTGCCAGCAGCTTATCCGGGACTAGCGGGGTCTACGAGCAGTACTTC. Amino acid sequence: CASSLSGTSGVYEQYF.

This chain connects TRBV11-2 to TRBJ2-3, with D maybe TRBD2 (5 bases). Germline CDR1 SGHAT, CDR2 FQNNGV. V lost 4 bases and J 1 base, leaving 15 bases between the germline ends. CDR3 length: 16 amino acids. The CDR3 nucleotides are TGTGCCAGCAGCTCCCGGGGAAGGATAGGCACAGATACGCAGTATTTT. Its protein is CASSSRGRIGTDTQYF.

Only one count was recorded for this clone. This chain links TRBV12-3 or TRBV12-4 with TRBJ1-2; D unclear. The CDR3 runs 13 residues. The ends were cut back, 8 bases at V and 7 bases at J, with 17 bases in the middle. The CDR3 DNA reads TGTGCCAGCTCCCCCGGGAAAGGTGCTGGCTACACCTTC. It translates to CASSPGKGAGYTF.